This TCR beta chain originates from a study of T cells expressing NK-cell markers. Across the study: Sorted CD3+CD56-NKG2C+, CD3+CD56+NKG2C- and CD3+CD56+NKG2C+ T cells were the source of the TCR beta repertoires.

The CDR3 is made up of 15 amino acids. Reanalyzing the 5' RACE reads, TCRdb keeps one entry per CDR3 protein, without DNA. This repertoire includes 500,000 to 700,000 distinct CDR3 sequences. The receptor was isolated from a man younger than 30 in good health. The sequenced sample consisted of blood T cells: a sorted CD56 or NKG2C T cell subset, CD4+ or CD8+ T cells, or bulk PBMC T cells (not recorded which). The chain employs TRBV12-3 or TRBV12-4 and TRBJ2-2; as DNA is missing, the TRBD1 call by TCRdb cannot be tested. CDR3 loop: CASHQDRGLVGELFF.